The 28 T cell receptor beta chains listed next were all sequenced from one sample in a study of T cell responses to AZD1222 COVID-19 vaccine. Method: immunoSEQ multiplex PCR; TCRdb's copy keeps in-frame clones and lacks some. The sample carries 140,000 to 150,000 clones, roughly 92% recorded once. The sample consisted of peripheral blood, taken on day 0 of AZD1222 vaccination. Source of these receptors: an adult in good health.

The V and J genes are TRBV9 and TRBJ2-2; D is possibly TRBD2 (6 bases). From germline, CDR1 is SGDLS and CDR2 YYNGEE. The ends were cut back, 2 bases at V and 5 bases at J, with 16 bases in the middle. This CDR3 is built from 16 residues. CDR3: CASSVRPGAFTGELFF. CDR3 bases: TGTGCCAGCAGCGTTCGACCGGGAGCGTTTACCGGGGAGCTGTTTTTT.

This clone was found once. The V call is TRBV10-3, the J call TRBJ2-7, with TRBD2 matching over 9 bases. CDR1 is ENHRY and CDR2 is SYGVKD in the germline V gene. This CDR3 contains 17 residues. Losses at the gene ends were 0 bases for V and 2 bases for J; bases not matched to a gene: 8. CDR3: CAISESPPWTSAYEQYF. The CDR3 DNA reads TGTGCCATCAGTGAGTCTCCCCCTTGGACTAGCGCCTACGAGCAGTACTTC.

J is TRBJ1-3 and V is TRBV15; D may be TRBD1 (5 bases). The germline gives CDR1 LNHNV, CDR2 YYDKDF (reference sequence). V lost 1 base to trimming and J lost 2 bases, with 6 bases between them. This CDR3 has 14 residues. In DNA form, the CDR3 reads TGTGCCACCAGCAGAGTAGGGGCTGGAAACACCATATATTTT. As protein: CATSRVGAGNTIYF.

V and J are TRBV6-1 and TRBJ2-3; 7 nucleotides agree with TRBD2. The germline CDR1 and CDR2 sequences are MNHNS and SASEGT. CDR3 length: 14 amino acids. Trimming at V came to 5 bases and at J to 4 bases, leaving 6 bases not matched to a gene. The CDR3 DNA follows: TGTGCCAGCAGTCCCGGGGAGGGTGCAGATACGCAGTATTTT. This gives the protein CASSPGEGADTQYF.

The rearrangement uses TRBV10-2 and TRBJ1-1; tentatively, D is TRBD1 (5 bases). Trimming left V 8 bases short and J 4 bases short, with 23 bases between. Germline V CDR1 and CDR2: WSHSY, SAAADI. This CDR3 comprises 16 residues. Written as DNA, the CDR3 is TGCGCCAGCGGGTTCTCTAGGGACTTTGACTCCACTGAAGCTTTCTTT. It codes for CASGFSRDFDSTEAFF.

This rearrangement joins TRBV7-8 to TRBJ1-4; 12 nucleotides line up with TRBD1. The germline V gene encodes CDR1 SGHVS and CDR2 FQNEAQ. This CDR3 is 17 amino acids long. Unmatched junction bases numbered 6, after V lost 0 bases and J lost 7 bases. CDR3 in amino acids: CASSLAGTGGSGEKLFF. Written as DNA, the CDR3 is TGTGCCAGCAGCTTAGCCGGGACAGGGGGCTCTGGTGAAAAACTGTTTTTT.

This rearrangement joins TRBV4-1 to TRBJ2-6; D possibly corresponds to TRBD1 (5 bases). CDR1 and CDR2 from the germline V gene are MGHRA and YSYEKL. CDR3 size: 17 residues. V lost 4 bases and J 2 bases, leaving 15 bases between the germline ends. The CDR3 is CASSLASGFTGANVLTF. CDR3 in DNA: TGCGCCAGCAGCCTCGCTTCAGGGTTTACTGGGGCCAACGTCCTGACTTTC.

The sample holds one count of this clone. CDR3 residues: CASSLTSGSNEQFF. The CDR3 DNA reads TGTGCCAGCAGCTTAACTAGCGGGAGCAATGAGCAGTTCTTC. The gene calls are TRBV11-2 and TRBJ2-1; 11 bases match TRBD2. Unmatched junction bases numbered 0, after V lost 2 bases and J lost 6 bases. This CDR3 spans 14 amino acids. Germline assignment: CDR1 SGHAT and CDR2 FQNNGV.

The chain carries TRBV25-1 and TRBJ2-5; 9 nucleotides agree with TRBD1. This CDR3 spans 13 amino acids. Germline V gene lookup returns CDR1 MGHDK and CDR2 SYGVNS. The junction had 3 bases not matched to a gene; V was cut back by 5 bases and J by 5 bases. The CDR3 loop reads CASSHRGPETQYF. Here the CDR3 DNA reads TGTGCCAGCAGTCACAGGGGGCCGGAGACCCAGTACTTC.

V gene TRBV7-9 combines with J gene TRBJ1-2, with D maybe TRBD1 (6 bases). The CDR3 runs to 14 residues. Germline V gene sequence: CDR1 SEHNR, CDR2 FQNEAQ (reference sequence). Trimming took off 1 base at V and 8 bases at J, with 14 bases between the two ends. CDR3 in DNA: TGTGCCAGCAGCTTAGGGTGGGACAACGGCGGCTACACCTTC. Encoded protein: CASSLGWDNGGYTF.

Here the CDR3 reads CAISDLGYEQYF. The DNA for the CDR3 is TGTGCCATCAGTGATCTTGGCTACGAGCAGTACTTC. The V and J genes are TRBV10-3 and TRBJ2-7, with no clear D. V was shortened by 3 bases and J by 3 bases, with 6 bases between the two germline ends. CDR3 length equals 12 residues. In germline, CDR1 is ENHRY, CDR2 SYGVKD.

The chain recombines TRBV6-2 or TRBV6-3 with TRBJ2-6; D not certain. Between the trimmed V and J ends, which lost 5 bases and 0 bases, there was a span of 2 bases. The CDR3 runs 13 residues. Germline V lookup: CDR1 MNHEY, CDR2 SVGEGT. CDR3 DNA: TGTGCCAGCAGTGGCTCTGGGGCCAACGTCCTGACTTTC. This codes for CASSGSGANVLTF.

The chain combines TRBV5-6 with TRBJ1-2; tentative D call: TRBD1 (5 bases). Looked up from germline, CDR1 is SGHDT and CDR2 is YYEEEE. This CDR3 comprises 13 residues. Trimming cost V 3 bases and J 3 bases, with 9 bases left between them. The CDR3 nucleotides are TGTGCCAGCAGCTACGGGACGGACTATGGCTACACCTTC. As protein: CASSYGTDYGYTF.

Details on this clone: Additional DNA sequences in this sample encode the identical CDR3. The CDR3 bases are TGTGCCAGCAGCCGGACAGGGTCTGGAAACACCATATATTTT. Translation: CASSRTGSGNTIYF. The genes are TRBV7-8 and TRBJ1-3; 8 nucleotides align to TRBD1. The CDR3 contains 14 residues. The germline gives CDR1 SGHVS, CDR2 FQNEAQ. The ends lost 5 bases at V and 1 base at J; junction bases unmatched: 1.

This clone was recorded once. The V call is TRBV5-1, the J call TRBJ1-2, with D possibly matching TRBD1 (5 bases). Trimming took off 4 bases at V and 2 bases at J, with 12 bases between the two ends. This CDR3 is built from 14 residues. Germline-derived CDR1 and CDR2 are SGHRS and YFSETQ. The CDR3 sequence: CASSETDPNYGYTF. The CDR3 DNA reads as TGCGCCAGCAGCGAGACAGATCCAAACTATGGCTACACCTTC.

The chain uses TRBV4-2 and TRBJ2-3, with 7 bases that match TRBD2. The CDR3 has 15 residues. The V and J ends lost 2 bases and 0 bases, in that order; junction bases with no gene match: 2. The germline V gene has CDR1 LGHNA and CDR2 YNFKEQ. The DNA of the CDR3 is TGTGCCAGCAGCCAAAAAGCGGGAAGCACAGATACGCAGTATTTT. Protein: CASSQKAGSTDTQYF.

This clone was observed a single time. The chain links TRBV5-6 to TRBJ1-2; 8 bases align to TRBD1. The CDR3 is 13 residues long. Germline V gene lookup returns CDR1 SGHDT and CDR2 YYEEEE. Trimming cost V 0 bases and J 8 bases; bases outside gene matches: 3. The CDR3 sequence is CASSLAGGYGYTF. Here the CDR3 DNA reads TGTGCCAGCAGCTTGGCAGGGGGCTACGGCTACACCTTC.

The rearrangement joins TRBV19 to TRBJ1-3; D is unresolved. The CDR3 loop spans 12 amino acids. Germline V gene sequence: CDR1 LNHDA, CDR2 SQIVND (reference sequence). V lost 3 bases, J lost 4 bases, and 4 bases lay in between. The chain's CDR3 is CASSIRGNTIYF. The CDR3 coding sequence is TGTGCCAGTAGTATTCGGGGAAACACCATATATTTT.

The J gene is TRBJ2-2, the V gene TRBV2, with D perhaps matching TRBD1 (7 bases). Trimming shortened V by 8 bases and J by 1 base, and 11 bases separated the two germline ends. The germline V gene has CDR1 SNHLY and CDR2 FYNNEI. CDR3 length: 14 amino acids. The CDR3 is CASRQGGNTGELFF. CDR3 nucleotides: TGTGCCAGCCGGCAGGGGGGGAACACCGGGGAGCTGTTTTTT. The full variable domain, in which reference TRBV2 and TRBJ2-2 provide the parts outside the CDR3, is EPEVTQTPSHQVTQMGQEVILRCVPISNHLYFYWYRQILGQKVEFLVSFYNNEISEKSEIFDDQFSVERPDGSNFTLKIRSTKLEDSAMYFCASRQGGNTGELFFGEGSRLTVL.

The chain couples TRBV4-1 to TRBJ2-1; possibly TRBD2 for D (5 bases). The CDR3 has 17 amino acids. Germline V gene sequence: CDR1 MGHRA, CDR2 YSYEKL. V gave up 0 bases and J gave up 4 bases, with 16 bases separating them. CDR3: CASSQDREAPPYNEQFF. In DNA form, the CDR3 reads TGCGCCAGCAGCCAAGATCGGGAAGCGCCGCCATACAATGAGCAGTTCTTC.

Here the CDR3 reads CASSLVVAGATGANVLTF. The CDR3 bases are TGTGCCAGCAGTTTGGTGGTGGCAGGGGCAACAGGGGCCAACGTCCTGACTTTC. The chain recombines TRBV2 with TRBJ2-6; perhaps TRBD1 as D (6 bases). V was cut by 5 bases and J by 4 bases, with 21 bases left in between. Germline CDR1 reads SNHLY; CDR2 reads FYNNEI. The CDR3 has 18 residues.

V usage is TRBV28 and J usage is TRBJ1-2; 7 nucleotides match TRBD1. CDR1 and CDR2 (germline): MDHEN, SYDVKM. The CDR3 runs 17 residues. Germline trimming cut 2 bases from V and 2 bases from J; bases unmatched to any gene: 11. Here the CDR3 DNA reads TGTGCCAGCAGTTTAGACGACGCCGGGACAGCGAACTATGGCTACACCTTC. As protein: CASSLDDAGTANYGYTF.

This clone appeared a single time. The rearrangement links TRBV20-1 to TRBJ2-3; tentative D call: TRBD1 (6 bases). The germline CDR1 and CDR2 sequences are DFQATT and SNEGSKA (reference sequence). The CDR3 spans 13 residues. Deletions cut 3 bases from V and 6 bases from J, with 13 bases between. This chain's CDR3 is CSASPTGSDTQYF. The CDR3 bases are TGCAGTGCTAGTCCCACAGGGTCTGATACGCAGTATTTT.

The chain uses TRBV6-1 and TRBJ1-4; 11 nucleotides align to TRBD1. Germline-derived CDR1 and CDR2 are MNHNS and SASEGT. V lost 4 bases and J lost 8; bases outside the gene matches: 12. The CDR3 length is 17 residues. CDR3: CASSAPRGQGAWEKLFF. The CDR3 nucleotides are TGTGCCAGCAGTGCACCCCGCGGACAGGGGGCATGGGAAAAACTGTTTTTT.

This clone was detected only once. The chain is built from TRBV18 and TRBJ1-2, with 10 bases identical to TRBD1. Germline V lookup: CDR1 KGHSH, CDR2 LQKENI. The CDR3 consists of 15 residues. With 2 bases clipped from V and 3 bases from J, the junction kept 3 bases outside the gene matches. This chain's CDR3 is CASSPYGTGDYGYTF. For the CDR3, the DNA is TGTGCCAGCTCACCATACGGGACAGGGGACTATGGCTACACCTTC.

The chain is built from TRBV5-5 and TRBJ2-2; D is uncertain. CDR1 is SGHKS, CDR2 YYEKEE, per germline (reference sequence). This CDR3 is 12 amino acids long. The germline V and J ends were trimmed by 3 bases and 7 bases, with 7 bases remaining between them. The CDR3 is CASSSEGGELFF. CDR3 DNA: TGTGCCAGCAGCTCGGAAGGCGGGGAGCTGTTTTTT.

The J gene is TRBJ2-1, the V gene TRBV19; perhaps TRBD2 as D (6 bases). The CDR3 totals 15 residues. V shed 6 bases and J shed 8 bases, with 20 bases lying between them. Germline V gene sequence: CDR1 LNHDA, CDR2 SQIVND (reference sequence). The CDR3 coding sequence is TGTGCCAGTAGCCGAAGGACGGGAGAAGGAGATGAGCAGTTCTTC. It codes for CASSRRTGEGDEQFF.

This rearrangement joins TRBV6-5 to TRBJ2-7, with 7 bases aligning to TRBD1. Per germline, CDR1 MNHEY and CDR2 SVGAGI. The trim removed 2 bases at V and 3 bases at J, leaving 7 bases unmatched. The CDR3 totals 15 residues. The CDR3 here is CASSYGRDRVYEQYF. Written as DNA, the CDR3 is TGTGCCAGCAGTTACGGTAGAGACAGGGTCTACGAGCAGTACTTC.